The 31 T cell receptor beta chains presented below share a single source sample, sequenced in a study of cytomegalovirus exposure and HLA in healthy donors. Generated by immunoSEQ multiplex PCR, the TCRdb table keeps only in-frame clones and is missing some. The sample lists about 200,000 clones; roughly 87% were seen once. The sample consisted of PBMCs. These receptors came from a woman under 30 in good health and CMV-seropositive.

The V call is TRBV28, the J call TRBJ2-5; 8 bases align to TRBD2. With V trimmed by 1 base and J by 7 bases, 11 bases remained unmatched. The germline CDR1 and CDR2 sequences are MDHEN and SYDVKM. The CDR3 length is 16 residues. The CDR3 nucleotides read TGTGCCAGCAGTTTATCGGCGGGAGGACATGTAGGGACCCAGTACTTC. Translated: CASSLSAGGHVGTQYF.

CDR3 nucleotide sequence: TGCGCCAGCAGCCGATCAGTTAGCACAGATACGCAGTATTTT. This encodes CASSRSVSTDTQYF. The V gene is TRBV5-1, the J gene TRBJ2-3; no reliable D call. V was trimmed by 4 bases and J by 0 bases, leaving 9 bases between them. This CDR3 contains 14 residues. CDR1 and CDR2 (germline): SGHRS, YFSETQ.

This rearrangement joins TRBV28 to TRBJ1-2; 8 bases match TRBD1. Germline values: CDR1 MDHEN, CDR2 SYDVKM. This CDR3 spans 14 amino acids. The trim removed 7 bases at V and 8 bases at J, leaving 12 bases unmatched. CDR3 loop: CASILTGQVGGYTF. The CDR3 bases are TGTGCCAGCATCTTAACGGGACAGGTCGGGGGCTACACCTTC.

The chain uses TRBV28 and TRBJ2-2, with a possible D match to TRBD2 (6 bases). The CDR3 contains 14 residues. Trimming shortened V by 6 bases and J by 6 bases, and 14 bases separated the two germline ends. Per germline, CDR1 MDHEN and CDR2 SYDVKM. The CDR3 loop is CASSWDSRAGELFF. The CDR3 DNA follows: TGTGCCAGCAGCTGGGACTCAAGGGCCGGGGAGCTGTTTTTT.

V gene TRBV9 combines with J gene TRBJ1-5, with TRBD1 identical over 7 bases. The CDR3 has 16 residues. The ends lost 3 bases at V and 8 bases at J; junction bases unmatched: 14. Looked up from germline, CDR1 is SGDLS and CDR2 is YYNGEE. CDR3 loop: CASSGGGQPGWEPQHF. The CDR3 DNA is TGTGCCAGCAGCGGAGGGGGCCAACCGGGGTGGGAGCCCCAGCATTTT.

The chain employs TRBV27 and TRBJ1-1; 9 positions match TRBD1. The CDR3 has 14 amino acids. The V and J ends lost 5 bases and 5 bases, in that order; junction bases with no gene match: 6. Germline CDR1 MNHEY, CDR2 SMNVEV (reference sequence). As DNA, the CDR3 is TGTGCCAGCAGTCCCGGGACAGGGACGACTGAAGCTTTCTTT. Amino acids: CASSPGTGTTEAFF.

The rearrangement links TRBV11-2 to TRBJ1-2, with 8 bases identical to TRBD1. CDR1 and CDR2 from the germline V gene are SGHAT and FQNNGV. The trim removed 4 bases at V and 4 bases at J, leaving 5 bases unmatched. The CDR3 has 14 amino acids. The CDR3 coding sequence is TGTGCCAGCAGCTCCCTGGGACAGGCCTATGGCTACACCTTC. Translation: CASSSLGQAYGYTF.

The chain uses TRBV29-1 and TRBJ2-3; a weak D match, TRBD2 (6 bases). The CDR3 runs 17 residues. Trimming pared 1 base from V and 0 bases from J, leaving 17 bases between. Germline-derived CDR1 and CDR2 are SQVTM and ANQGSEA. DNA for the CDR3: TGCAGCGTTGAAGGGGGGGAAGAAGGTCCGAGCACAGATACGCAGTATTTT. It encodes CSVEGGEEGPSTDTQYF.

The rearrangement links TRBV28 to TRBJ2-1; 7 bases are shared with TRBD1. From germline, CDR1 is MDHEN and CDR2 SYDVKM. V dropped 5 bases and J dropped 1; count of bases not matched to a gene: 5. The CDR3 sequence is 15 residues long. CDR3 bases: TGTGCCAGCAGTGACGGACAGGATTCCTACAATGAGCAGTTCTTC. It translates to CASSDGQDSYNEQFF.

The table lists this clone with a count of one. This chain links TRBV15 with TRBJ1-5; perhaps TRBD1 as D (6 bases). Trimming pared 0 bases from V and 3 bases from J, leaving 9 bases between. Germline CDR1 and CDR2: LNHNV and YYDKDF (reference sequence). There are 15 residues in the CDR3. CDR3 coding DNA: TGTGCCACCAGCAGAGATAAGGGGGTCAATCAGCCCCAGCATTTT. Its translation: CATSRDKGVNQPQHF.

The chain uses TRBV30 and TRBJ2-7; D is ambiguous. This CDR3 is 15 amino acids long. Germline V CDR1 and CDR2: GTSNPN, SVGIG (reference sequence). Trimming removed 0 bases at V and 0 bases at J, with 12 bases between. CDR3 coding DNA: TGTGCCTGGAGTGTAGGTCCCGCAGGCTCCTACGAGCAGTACTTC. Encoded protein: CAWSVGPAGSYEQYF.

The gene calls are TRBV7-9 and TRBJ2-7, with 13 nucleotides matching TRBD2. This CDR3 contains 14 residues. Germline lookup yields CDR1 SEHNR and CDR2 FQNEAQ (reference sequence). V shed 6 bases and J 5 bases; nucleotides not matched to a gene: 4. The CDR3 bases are TGTGCCAGCAGAGCCGGACTAGCGGGAGACGAGCAGTACTTC. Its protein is CASRAGLAGDEQYF.

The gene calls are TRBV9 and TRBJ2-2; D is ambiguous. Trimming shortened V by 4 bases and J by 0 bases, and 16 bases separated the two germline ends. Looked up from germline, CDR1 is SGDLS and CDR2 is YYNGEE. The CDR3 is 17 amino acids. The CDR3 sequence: CASSYPPYDSNTGELFF. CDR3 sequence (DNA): TGTGCCAGCAGCTACCCGCCCTATGACTCGAACACCGGGGAGCTGTTTTTT.

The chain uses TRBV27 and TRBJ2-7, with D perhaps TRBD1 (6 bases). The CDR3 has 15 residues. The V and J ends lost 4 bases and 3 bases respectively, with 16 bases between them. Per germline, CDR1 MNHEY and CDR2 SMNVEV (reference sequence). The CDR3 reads CASSSHRVAIYEQYF. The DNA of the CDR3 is TGTGCCAGCAGTTCCCACAGGGTAGCCATCTACGAGCAGTACTTC.

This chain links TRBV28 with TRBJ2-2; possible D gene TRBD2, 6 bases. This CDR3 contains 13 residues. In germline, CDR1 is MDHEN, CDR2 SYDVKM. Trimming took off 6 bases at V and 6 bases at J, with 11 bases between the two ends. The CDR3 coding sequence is TGTGCCAGCAGGGGGGACTCCCCCGGGGAGCTGTTTTTT. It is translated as CASRGDSPGELFF.

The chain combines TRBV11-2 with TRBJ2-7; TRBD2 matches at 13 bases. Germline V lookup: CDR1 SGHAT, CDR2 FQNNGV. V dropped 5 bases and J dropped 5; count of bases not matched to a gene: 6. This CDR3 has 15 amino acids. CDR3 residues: CASSPLGLAGNEQYF. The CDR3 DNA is TGTGCCAGCAGCCCGTTGGGACTAGCGGGAAACGAGCAGTACTTC.

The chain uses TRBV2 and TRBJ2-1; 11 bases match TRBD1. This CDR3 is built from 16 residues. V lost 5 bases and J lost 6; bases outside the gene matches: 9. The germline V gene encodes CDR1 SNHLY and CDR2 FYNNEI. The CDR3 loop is CASSRTGGAEGNEQFF. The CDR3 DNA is TGTGCCAGCAGTCGGACAGGGGGCGCAGAGGGCAATGAGCAGTTCTTC.

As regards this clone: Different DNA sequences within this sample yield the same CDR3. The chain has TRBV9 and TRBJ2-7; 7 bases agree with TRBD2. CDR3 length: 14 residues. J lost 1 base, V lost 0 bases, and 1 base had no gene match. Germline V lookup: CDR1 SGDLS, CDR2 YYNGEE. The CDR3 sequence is CASSVGGSSYEQYF. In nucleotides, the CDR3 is TGTGCCAGCAGCGTAGGCGGGAGTTCCTACGAGCAGTACTTC.

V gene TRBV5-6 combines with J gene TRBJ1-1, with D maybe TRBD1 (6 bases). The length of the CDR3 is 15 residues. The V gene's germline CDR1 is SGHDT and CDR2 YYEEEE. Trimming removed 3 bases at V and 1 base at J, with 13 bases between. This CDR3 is CASSSRGGGNTEAFF. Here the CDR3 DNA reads TGTGCCAGCAGCTCGAGGGGGGGCGGGAACACTGAAGCTTTCTTT.

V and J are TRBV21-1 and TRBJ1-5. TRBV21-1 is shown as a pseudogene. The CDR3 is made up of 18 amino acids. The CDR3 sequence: CASSLPGVGHYSNQPQHF. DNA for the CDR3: TGTGCCAGCAGCCTCCCCGGGGTAGGGCATTATAGCAATCAGCCCCAGCATTTT.

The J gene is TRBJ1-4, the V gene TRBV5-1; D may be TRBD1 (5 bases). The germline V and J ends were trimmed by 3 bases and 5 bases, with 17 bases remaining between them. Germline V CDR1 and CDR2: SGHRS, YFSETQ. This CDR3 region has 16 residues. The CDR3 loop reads CASSSGGGPTNEKLFF. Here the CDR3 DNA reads TGCGCCAGCAGCTCCGGGGGAGGACCGACGAATGAAAAACTGTTTTTT.

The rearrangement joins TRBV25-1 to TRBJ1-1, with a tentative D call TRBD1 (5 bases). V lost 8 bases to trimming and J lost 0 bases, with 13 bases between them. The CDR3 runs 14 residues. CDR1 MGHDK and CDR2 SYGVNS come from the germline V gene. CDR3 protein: CASVGGQLNTEAFF. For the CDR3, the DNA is TGTGCCAGCGTAGGCGGACAACTGAACACTGAAGCTTTCTTT.

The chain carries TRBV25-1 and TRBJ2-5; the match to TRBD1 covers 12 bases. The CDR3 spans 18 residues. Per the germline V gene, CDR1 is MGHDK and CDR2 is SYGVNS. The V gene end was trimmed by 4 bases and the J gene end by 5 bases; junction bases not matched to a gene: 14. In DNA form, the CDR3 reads TGTGCCAGCAGTGGTGGCGGGGACAGGGGGCTCTGGGATGAGACCCAGTACTTC. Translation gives CASSGGGDRGLWDETQYF.

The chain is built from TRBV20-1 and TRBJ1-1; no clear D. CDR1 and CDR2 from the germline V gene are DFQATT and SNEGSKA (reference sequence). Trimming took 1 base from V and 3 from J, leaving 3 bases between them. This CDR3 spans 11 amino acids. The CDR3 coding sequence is TGCAGTGCTAGAGGCGACACTGAAGCTTTCTTT. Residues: CSARGDTEAFF.

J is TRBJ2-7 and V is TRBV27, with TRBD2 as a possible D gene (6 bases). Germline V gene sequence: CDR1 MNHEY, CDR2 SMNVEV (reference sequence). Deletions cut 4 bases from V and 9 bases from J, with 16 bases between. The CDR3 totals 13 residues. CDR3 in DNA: TGTGCCAGCAGTTACGGATTAGCGGCGTCGCAGTACTTC. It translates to CASSYGLAASQYF.

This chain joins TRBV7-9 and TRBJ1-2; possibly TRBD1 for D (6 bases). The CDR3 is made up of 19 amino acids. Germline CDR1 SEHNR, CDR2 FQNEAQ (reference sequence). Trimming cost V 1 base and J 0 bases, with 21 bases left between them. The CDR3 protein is CASSLGGSGQTGPNYGYTF. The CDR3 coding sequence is TGTGCCAGCAGCTTAGGGGGGTCTGGACAGACAGGCCCTAACTATGGCTACACCTTC.

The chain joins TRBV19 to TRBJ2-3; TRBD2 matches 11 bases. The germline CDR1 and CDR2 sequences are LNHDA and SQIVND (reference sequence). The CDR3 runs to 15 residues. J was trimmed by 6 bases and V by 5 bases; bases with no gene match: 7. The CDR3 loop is CASSGTSGQMDTQYF. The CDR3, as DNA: TGTGCCAGTAGTGGGACTAGCGGCCAAATGGATACGCAGTATTTT.

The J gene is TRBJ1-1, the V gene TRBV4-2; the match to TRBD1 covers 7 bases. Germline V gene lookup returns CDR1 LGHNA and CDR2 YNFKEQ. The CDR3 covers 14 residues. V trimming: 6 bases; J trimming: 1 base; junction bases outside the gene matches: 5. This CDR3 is CASSRDRQNTEAFF. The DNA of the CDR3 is TGTGCCAGCAGTCGGGACAGACAGAACACTGAAGCTTTCTTT.

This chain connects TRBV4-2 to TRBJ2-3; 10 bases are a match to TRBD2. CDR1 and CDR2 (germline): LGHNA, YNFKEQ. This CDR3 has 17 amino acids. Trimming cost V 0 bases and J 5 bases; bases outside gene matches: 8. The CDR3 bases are TGTGCCAGCAGCCAAGAACCCAGCGGGAGGGCCAAAGATACGCAGTATTTT. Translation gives CASSQEPSGRAKDTQYF.

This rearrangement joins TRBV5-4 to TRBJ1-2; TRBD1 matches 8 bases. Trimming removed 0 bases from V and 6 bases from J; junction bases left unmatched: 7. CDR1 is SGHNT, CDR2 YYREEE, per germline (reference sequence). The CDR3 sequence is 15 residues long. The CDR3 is CASSLELQGANGYTF. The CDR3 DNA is TGTGCCAGCAGCTTGGAGTTGCAGGGGGCGAATGGCTACACCTTC.

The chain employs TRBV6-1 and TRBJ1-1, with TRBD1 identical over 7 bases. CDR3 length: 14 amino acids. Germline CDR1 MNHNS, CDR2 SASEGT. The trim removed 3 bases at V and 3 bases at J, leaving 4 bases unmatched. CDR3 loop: CASSDFRGDTEAFF. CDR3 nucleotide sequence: TGTGCCAGCAGTGACTTCAGGGGGGACACTGAAGCTTTCTTT.